These 19 T cell receptor beta chains were sequenced from one sample in a study of shared clonotypes between healthy human individuals. Some clones are missing from TCRdb's copy, which holds only in-frame ones; the method was immunoSEQ multiplex PCR. Altogether some 1.4 million clones are present, 96% being singletons, with the ten largest covering over 1%. The material sequenced was naive CD4+ T cells sorted from blood. Subset in this sample: CD45RA+ positively selected. These receptors all come from a man between 25 and 39 years old in good health.

The chain combines TRBV11-2 with TRBJ1-3; no definite D call. This CDR3 has 15 amino acids. V lost 0 bases, J lost 1 base, and 7 bases lay in between. Germline V gene data show CDR1 as SGHAT and CDR2 as FQNNGV. Written as DNA, the CDR3 is TGTGCCAGCAGCTTAGATACCAGTTCTGGAAACACCATATATTTT. Its protein product is CASSLDTSSGNTIYF.

The gene calls are TRBV5-1 and TRBJ2-3; D is possibly TRBD2 (6 bases). Germline assignment: CDR1 SGHRS and CDR2 YFSETQ. The length of the CDR3 is 15 residues. Trimming stripped 4 bases from V and 1 base from J, with 13 bases between. The CDR3 DNA follows: TGCGCCAGCAGCCCCGGAGGGCAGGGCACAGATACGCAGTATTTT. Amino acids: CASSPGGQGTDTQYF.

The rearrangement joins TRBV28 to TRBJ2-1, with TRBD2 as a possible D gene (7 bases). Trimming left V 5 bases short and J 9 bases short, with 17 bases between. Germline CDR1 reads MDHEN; CDR2 reads SYDVKM. The CDR3 has 14 amino acids. The CDR3 reads CASSIARRGGEQFF. The CDR3 DNA reads TGTGCCAGCAGTATCGCAAGAAGGGGGGGTGAGCAGTTCTTC.

This chain links TRBV2 with TRBJ2-2, with a weak D call TRBD2 (6 bases). V dropped 8 bases and J dropped 1 base, with 8 bases sitting between them. The germline gives CDR1 SNHLY, CDR2 FYNNEI. This CDR3 contains 13 residues. CDR3 sequence reads: CASASVNTGELFF. For the CDR3, the DNA is TGTGCCAGCGCTAGCGTGAACACCGGGGAGCTGTTTTTT.

This sequence joins TRBV7-9 and TRBJ2-5; TRBD1 aligns across 7 bases. The V gene end was trimmed by 4 bases and the J gene end by 5 bases; junction bases not matched to a gene: 16. Germline-derived CDR1 and CDR2 are SEHNR and FQNEAQ (reference sequence). The CDR3 runs to 17 residues. CDR3 DNA: TGTGCCAGCAGCTATAGACAGGGATTACTTCTGCGGGAGACCCAGTACTTC. It is translated as CASSYRQGLLLRETQYF.

The chain has TRBV5-5 and TRBJ2-1; D perhaps matches TRBD1 (6 bases). The germline V gene has CDR1 SGHKS and CDR2 YYEKEE (reference sequence). Trimming stripped 1 base from V and 2 bases from J, with 16 bases between. This CDR3 has 17 amino acids. This CDR3 is CASSLTWQGSTYNEQFF. In nucleotides, the CDR3 is TGTGCCAGCAGCTTGACTTGGCAGGGGTCGACCTACAATGAGCAGTTCTTC. Based on the CDR3 plus reference TRBV5-5 and TRBJ2-1, the full variable domain is DAGVTQSPTHLIKTRGQQVTLRCSPISGHKSVSWYQQVLGQGPQFIFQYYEKEERGRGNFPDRFSARQFPNYSSELNVNALLLGDSALYLCASSLTWQGSTYNEQFFGPGTRLTVL.

The chain has TRBV7-6 and TRBJ1-1; D gene uncertain. V was shortened by 2 bases and J by 0 bases, with 7 bases between the two germline ends. The V gene's germline CDR1 is SGHVS and CDR2 FNYEAQ. This CDR3 contains 14 residues. CDR3 coding DNA: TGTGCCAGCAGCTTATCGACCTTGAACACTGAAGCTTTCTTT. This sequence encodes CASSLSTLNTEAFF.

The table lists this clone with a few counts. The same CDR3 arises from other DNA sequences in this sample as well. The chain employs TRBV5-1 and TRBJ1-4; TRBD1 matches at 11 bases. J lost 7 bases, V lost 4 bases, and 6 bases had no gene match. The germline V gene has CDR1 SGHRS and CDR2 YFSETQ. The CDR3 loop spans 15 amino acids. The CDR3 spells CASSPRTGGGEKLFF. CDR3 sequence (DNA): TGCGCCAGCAGCCCCAGGACAGGGGGCGGTGAAAAACTGTTTTTT.

This chain connects TRBV28 to TRBJ1-1; TRBD1 agrees at 7 bases. This CDR3 is 16 amino acids long. Looked up from germline, CDR1 is MDHEN and CDR2 is SYDVKM. V shed 5 bases and J 3 bases; nucleotides not matched to a gene: 12. The CDR3 here is CASSQGQAYGYTEAFF. For the CDR3, the DNA is TGTGCCAGCAGTCAAGGACAGGCTTATGGATACACTGAAGCTTTCTTT.

This chain links TRBV28 with TRBJ2-5; 7 bases are a match to TRBD1. The J call may be incorrect, as the DNA end agrees better with TRBJ2-7. Germline V CDR1 and CDR2: MDHEN, SYDVKM. The CDR3 sequence is 18 residues long. CDR3 DNA: TGTGCCAGCAGTTATCTCTATAGACCCGAGGGGGCCTCCTACGAGCAGTACTTC. It yields the protein CASSYLYRPEGASYEQYF.

The chain carries TRBV4-3 and TRBJ2-3; D is uncertain. Trimming left V 0 bases short and J 2 bases short, with 12 bases between. The germline V gene encodes CDR1 LGHNA and CDR2 YSLEER. The CDR3 runs 16 residues. CDR3 in amino acids: CASSQEREVFTDTQYF. CDR3 coding DNA: TGCGCCAGCAGCCAAGAGCGAGAGGTTTTCACAGATACGCAGTATTTT.

The V and J genes are TRBV11-3 and TRBJ1-4; D is unresolved. The V and J ends lost 1 base and 8 bases respectively, with 11 bases between them. The CDR3 contains 14 residues. Germline V gives CDR1 SGHNT, CDR2 YENEEA. CDR3: CASSLAEAGEKLFF. The CDR3 nucleotides read TGTGCCAGCAGCTTAGCGGAAGCGGGGGAAAAACTGTTTTTT.

The J gene is TRBJ1-6, the V gene TRBV2, with TRBD1 identical over 7 bases. V trimming: 6 bases; J trimming: 6 bases; junction bases outside the gene matches: 11. The CDR3 is made up of 16 amino acids. Looked up from germline, CDR1 is SNHLY and CDR2 is FYNNEI. For the CDR3, the DNA is TGTGCCAGCAGGATAGATACAGGGGACCTTAATTCACCCCTCCACTTT. Protein: CASRIDTGDLNSPLHF. The entire variable domain, with the rest obtained from reference TRBV2 and TRBJ1-6, is as follows: EPEVTQTPSHQVTQMGQEVILRCVPISNHLYFYWYRQILGQKVEFLVSFYNNEISEKSEIFDDQFSVERPDGSNFTLKIRSTKLEDSAMYFCASRIDTGDLNSPLHFGNGTRLTVT.

This chain joins TRBV28 and TRBJ2-3, with no clear D. CDR1 and CDR2 from the germline V gene are MDHEN and SYDVKM. V gave up 2 bases and J gave up 2 bases, with 14 bases separating them. This CDR3 is built from 16 residues. CDR3 sequence: CASSLDAAVDTDTQYF. As DNA, the CDR3 is TGTGCCAGCAGTTTAGATGCGGCCGTGGACACAGATACGCAGTATTTT.

The chain is built from TRBV7-3 and TRBJ2-6; D uncertain. Germline V gene data show CDR1 as SGHTA and CDR2 as FQGTGA. With 0 bases removed from V and 0 bases from J, the gap between germline ends came to 3 bases. The CDR3 loop spans 15 amino acids. CDR3 in amino acids: CASSLTFSGANVLTF. CDR3 nucleotide sequence: TGTGCCAGCAGCTTAACGTTCTCTGGGGCCAACGTCCTGACTTTC.

The chain uses TRBV28 and TRBJ2-7; D is unresolved. V was trimmed by 9 bases and J by 5 bases, leaving 8 bases between them. In germline, CDR1 is MDHEN, CDR2 SYDVKM. CDR3 length: 10 amino acids. Here the CDR3 DNA reads TGTGCCAGTGGGCAGAACGAGCAGTACTTC. It translates to CASGQNEQYF.

The chain is built from TRBV10-1 and TRBJ1-4; D is unclear. The ends were cut back, 11 bases at V and 0 bases at J, with 16 bases in the middle. The CDR3 has 15 amino acids. Germline-derived CDR1 and CDR2 are WNHNN and SYGVQD (reference sequence). CDR3: CAAGVAVATNEKLFF. CDR3 coding DNA: TGCGCCGCGGGAGTGGCAGTCGCAACTAATGAAAAACTGTTTTTT.

The V gene is TRBV29-1, the J gene TRBJ2-5; a weak D match, TRBD2 (6 bases). The germline V gene has CDR1 SQVTM and CDR2 ANQGSEA. This CDR3 is 12 amino acids long. V shed 5 bases and J shed 5 bases, with 12 bases lying between them. The CDR3: CSVRSEGETQYF. In DNA, the CDR3 is TGCAGCGTTCGGTCGGAGGGGGAGACCCAGTACTTC.

This clone came up a few times. The chain joins TRBV29-1 to TRBJ1-2, with D possibly matching TRBD1 (5 bases). The germline V gene has CDR1 SQVTM and CDR2 ANQGSEA. This CDR3 spans 14 amino acids. V was pared by 3 bases and J by 4 bases, with 15 bases between. CDR3 residues: CSVDTGETTYGYTF. CDR3 nucleotides: TGCAGCGTTGACACAGGAGAGACCACCTATGGCTACACCTTC.